Presented here are 18 T cell receptor beta chains from one specimen sequenced in a study of blood T cell repertoires in COVID-19. Assay used: immunoSEQ multiplex PCR; TCRdb lists only in-frame clones, some missing. Here the sample spans hundreds of thousands of clones, 88% being singletons. Sequencing was carried out using PBMCs or T cells enriched from blood (not recorded which). Every receptor here comes from a woman in her twenties or thirties who had recovered from COVID-19.

The chain uses TRBV19 and TRBJ1-1, with D perhaps TRBD1 (5 bases). Trimming shortened V by 7 bases and J by 0 bases, and 12 bases separated the two germline ends. This CDR3 has 14 residues. Germline CDR1 is LNHDA and CDR2 is SQIVND (reference sequence). The CDR3 DNA sequence: TGTGCCAGTACGTTCTGGGGCATGAACACTGAAGCTTTCTTT. Its protein product is CASTFWGMNTEAFF.

The chain employs TRBV5-1 and TRBJ2-1; unclear D gene. The CDR3 length is 12 residues. Germline values: CDR1 SGHRS, CDR2 YFSETQ. Trimming removed 5 bases at V and 8 bases at J, with 11 bases between. CDR3 in amino acids: CASSVRSHEQFF. In DNA form, the CDR3 reads TGCGCCAGCAGTGTGCGGAGCCATGAGCAGTTCTTC.

V is TRBV27 and J is TRBJ1-3; 9 bases line up with TRBD1. With 3 bases clipped from V and 4 bases from J, the junction kept 7 bases outside the gene matches. Germline values: CDR1 MNHEY, CDR2 SMNVEV (reference sequence). This CDR3 comprises 16 residues. The CDR3 loop reads CASSFTGGSRGNTIYF. CDR3 coding DNA: TGTGCCAGCAGTTTTACAGGGGGCAGCCGAGGAAACACCATATATTTT.

This clone was seen a few times. This CDR3 reads CASREGITDTQYF. DNA of the CDR3: TGTGCCAGCAGGGAGGGGATCACAGATACGCAGTATTTT. V is TRBV2 and J is TRBJ2-3; weak D call: TRBD2 (6 bases). This CDR3 spans 13 amino acids. V lost 6 bases and J lost 2, with 9 bases in between. Germline CDR1 and CDR2: SNHLY and FYNNEI. The full variable domain, rest sourced from reference TRBV2 and TRBJ2-3, is EPEVTQTPSHQVTQMGQEVILRCVPISNHLYFYWYRQILGQKVEFLVSFYNNEISEKSEIFDDQFSVERPDGSNFTLKIRSTKLEDSAMYFCASREGITDTQYFGPGTRLTVL.

The chain uses TRBV6-6 and TRBJ2-1, with 9 bases fitting TRBD2. Germline assignment: CDR1 MNHNY and CDR2 SVGAGI (reference sequence). V was pared by 5 bases and J by 0 bases, with 8 bases of the junction left unmatched. This CDR3 contains 17 residues. CDR3 residues: CASSHGLAGYSYNEQFF. CDR3 bases: TGTGCCAGCAGTCACGGGCTAGCGGGATACTCCTACAATGAGCAGTTCTTC.

The genes are TRBV7-3 and TRBJ2-5; 8 positions agree with TRBD2. The CDR3 extends over 16 amino acids. Germline trimming cut 4 bases from V and 5 bases from J; bases unmatched to any gene: 12. Per germline, CDR1 SGHTA and CDR2 FQGTGA. CDR3 amino acids: CASSSRAGVAGETQYF. The CDR3 bases are TGTGCCAGCAGCTCAAGAGCGGGAGTGGCGGGGGAGACCCAGTACTTC.

V and J are TRBV19 and TRBJ1-5, with D tentatively TRBD1 (5 bases). The CDR3 has 11 residues. V was pared by 8 bases and J by 5 bases, with 7 bases between. The germline CDR1 and CDR2 sequences are LNHDA and SQIVND (reference sequence). This CDR3 is CASRGDQPQHF. CDR3 DNA: TGTGCCAGTCGGGGGGATCAGCCCCAGCATTTT.

The V call is TRBV30, the J call TRBJ1-2, with D possibly being TRBD1 (6 bases). Trimming left V 3 bases short and J 7 bases short, with 9 bases between. The germline CDR1 and CDR2 sequences are GTSNPN and SVGIG (reference sequence). The length of the CDR3 is 11 residues. In DNA, the CDR3 is TGTGCCTGGAGCCCAGGGGCTGGCTACACCTTC. Translating it yields CAWSPGAGYTF.

This sequence joins TRBV5-1 and TRBJ1-2, with 7 bases lining up with TRBD1. Trimming at V came to 8 bases and at J to 0 bases, leaving 10 bases not matched to a gene. Germline V gives CDR1 SGHRS, CDR2 YFSETQ. The CDR3 loop spans 15 amino acids. The CDR3 DNA sequence: TGCGCCAGTTCGACAGGGCGGACTACTAACTATGGCTACACCTTC. Its protein product is CASSTGRTTNYGYTF.

V gene TRBV19 combines with J gene TRBJ2-1, with TRBD2 matching over 9 bases. Germline-derived CDR1 and CDR2 are LNHDA and SQIVND (reference sequence). The CDR3 is made up of 17 amino acids. The trim removed 5 bases at V and 3 bases at J, leaving 11 bases unmatched. Here the CDR3 DNA reads TGTGCCAGTAGTCCCTTAGCGGGGGATTTCATCTACAATGAGCAGTTCTTC. Translating it yields CASSPLAGDFIYNEQFF.

A word on this clone: This same CDR3 is encoded by further DNA sequences in the sample. The J gene is TRBJ2-3, the V gene TRBV10-3; no firm D call. Germline loops: CDR1 ENHRY, CDR2 SYGVKD. The V end lost 3 bases, the J end lost 5 bases, and 3 bases lay between the germline ends. The CDR3 has 11 amino acids. Here the CDR3 DNA reads TGTGCCATCAGTGATCTAGATACGCAGTATTTT. Its translation is CAISDLDTQYF.

The chain joins TRBV7-9 to TRBJ1-1; no reliable D call. The CDR3 spans 16 residues. Germline assignment: CDR1 SEHNR and CDR2 FQNEAQ (reference sequence). V gave up 1 base and J gave up 0 bases, with 12 bases separating them. The CDR3 is CASSLGSSSVNTEAFF. Written as DNA, the CDR3 is TGTGCCAGCAGCTTAGGCAGCTCAAGCGTGAACACTGAAGCTTTCTTT.

This clone was observed a single time. The CDR3 DNA reads TGCAGCGCCGGGACAGGGGGCATCAATGAGCAGTTCTTC. Amino acids: CSAGTGGINEQFF. The chain carries TRBV29-1 and TRBJ2-1, with 12 bases identical to TRBD1. This CDR3 comprises 13 residues. V was pared by 7 bases and J by 6 bases, with 4 bases of the junction left unmatched. CDR1 and CDR2 from the germline V gene are SQVTM and ANQGSEA.

This chain connects TRBV5-5 to TRBJ1-1; tentatively, D is TRBD1 (5 bases). V was shortened by 1 base and J by 4 bases, with 8 bases between the two germline ends. The CDR3 is 13 residues long. The germline gives CDR1 SGHKS, CDR2 YYEKEE (reference sequence). This CDR3 reads CASSLQGPTEAFF. CDR3 nucleotide sequence: TGTGCCAGCAGCTTGCAGGGCCCCACTGAAGCTTTCTTT.

The V gene is TRBV27, the J gene TRBJ2-7; D is possibly TRBD2 (5 bases). Deletions cut 2 bases from V and 2 bases from J, with 10 bases between. CDR3 length equals 14 residues. CDR1 and CDR2 from the germline V gene are MNHEY and SMNVEV (reference sequence). CDR3 sequence (DNA): TGTGCCAGCAGTTTAATCGGGATGGCCTACGAGCAGTACTTC. Amino acid sequence: CASSLIGMAYEQYF.

The chain employs TRBV6-5 and TRBJ1-5; 7 nucleotides line up with TRBD1. J gave up 1 base and V 5 bases, and 2 bases lay outside the gene matches. The V gene's germline CDR1 is MNHEY and CDR2 SVGAGI. The CDR3 covers 14 residues. CDR3 in DNA: TGTGCCAGCAGTCGGGGACAGAGCAATCAGCCCCAGCATTTT. It translates to CASSRGQSNQPQHF.

The rearrangement joins TRBV29-1 to TRBJ2-7; 10 positions agree with TRBD1. V shed 4 bases and J 5 bases; nucleotides not matched to a gene: 11. Germline lookup yields CDR1 SQVTM and CDR2 ANQGSEA. The CDR3 runs 15 residues. CDR3 sequence reads: CSVGKTGQGRDEQYF. CDR3 DNA: TGCAGCGTTGGAAAAACGGGACAGGGGCGCGACGAGCAGTACTTC.

The chain has TRBV6-5 and TRBJ1-2; D remains unclear. Germline V CDR1 and CDR2: MNHEY, SVGAGI. The CDR3 loop spans 14 amino acids. V lost 5 bases and J lost 8, with 18 bases in between. In DNA form, the CDR3 reads TGTGCCAGCAGTCATGAGGCTGGGTATGGGGGCTACACCTTC. Its translation is CASSHEAGYGGYTF.